The rows below give T cell receptor beta chains drawn from one sample of a study of blood T cell repertoires in COVID-19. Profiled with immunoSEQ multiplex PCR; TCRdb holds only in-frame clones, not every one. This table holds over 85,000 clones, 87% found once. The sequencing input was peripheral blood. The receptors come from a human donor in a cohort sampled during active COVID-19. Each CDR3 is given without its conserved first and last residue. Each record gives: J gene, clone size, V gene, CDR3 protein. Expanded clones are given a class, and other clones once, few, many or no size at all.

>TRBJ2-1|-|TRBV5-4
ASSLDRGNNEQF
>TRBJ2-7|-|TRBV5-1
ASSSTSGAGYEQY
>TRBJ1-5|-|TRBV18
ASSPAGQGAGNQPQH
>TRBJ2-3|-|TRBV30
AWRQGLTDTQY
>TRBJ2-1|-|TRBV9
ASSATTGGNEQF
>TRBJ2-7|-|TRBV5-1
ASGVGGPWEQY
>TRBJ2-2|-|TRBV5-4
ASRWGQGDTGELF
>TRBJ2-7|-|TRBV29-1
SVKGPYEQY
>TRBJ2-6|-|TRBV30
AWSEPQSGANVLT
>TRBJ2-5|few|TRBV18
ASSPYGQGNQETQY
>TRBJ2-3|-|TRBV6-5
ASSYSGDTQY
>TRBJ2-7|-|TRBV9
ASSPLSGSYEQY
>TRBJ2-1|-|TRBV12-2
ASRLELAGGPNNEQF
>TRBJ2-5|-|TRBV5-1
ASSLAGGDKTQY
>TRBJ1-5|few|TRBV6-1
ASSDPTFSNQPQH
>TRBJ1-3|once|TRBV5-8
ASSFGPRAGNTIY
>TRBJ2-3|few|TRBV18
ASSPTWGLTSRPDTQY
>TRBJ2-2|-|TRBV3-1/TRBV3-2
ASSQAANTGELF
>TRBJ1-3|-|TRBV28
ASSPPPRGNTIY
>TRBJ2-7|-|TRBV11-1
ASSSDSYEQY
>TRBJ2-7|many|TRBV5-1
ASSLAEGWEQY
>TRBJ2-5|-|TRBV19
ASSETPQETQY
>TRBJ2-7|once|TRBV27
ASSSGGPYEQY
>TRBJ2-5|-|TRBV2
ASRGTGEETQY
>TRBJ1-1|-|TRBV21-1
ASSIEDTNTEAF
>TRBJ2-1|-|TRBV7-2
ASSLALGLSSEQF
>TRBJ1-5|-|TRBV28
ASIYLDSYQPQH
>TRBJ2-2|-|TRBV7-2
ASSRGRSGELF
>TRBJ2-5|-|TRBV3-1/TRBV3-2
ASSLGQGPDQETQY
>TRBJ2-3|-|TRBV27
ASSLTSGRVGGTDTQY
>TRBJ1-1|once|TRBV19
ASNGQGGTYTEAF
>TRBJ2-3|-|TRBV5-1
ASSRNAGKGTDTQY
>TRBJ2-2|-|TRBV30
AFYSEGRTGELF
>TRBJ2-2|-|TRBV27
ASSSWARGNGELF
>TRBJ2-2|-|TRBV6-9
ASSQKPLGTSPHRGAV
>TRBJ2-5|-|TRBV6-6
ASSYGGEQETQY
>TRBJ1-5|-|TRBV10-3
AISEFRTELNQPQH